This TCR beta chain was sequenced for a study of somatic mutations in cytotoxic T cells in rheumatoid arthritis. Here immunoSEQ multiplex PCR was the method, and the copy in TCRdb shows in-frame clones only, minus some. The sample holds 15,000 to 20,000 clones; roughly four fifths are singletons and the top ten take 11%. The ends lost 0 bases at V and 2 bases at J; junction bases unmatched: 16. The CDR3 totals 19 residues. CDR1 SQVTM and CDR2 ANQGSEA come from the germline V gene. The chain is built from TRBV29-1 and TRBJ2-5; 9 bases map to TRBD2. The TCR was taken from a man aged 18 to 30 with rheumatoid arthritis. The sequenced material came from CD8+ T cells sorted from blood. The DNA for the CDR3 is TGCAGCGTTGAAGATCCGAACATAGCGGGGGTAAAAAGACAAGAGACCCAGTACTTC. Protein product: CSVEDPNIAGVKRQETQYF.